This is a list of T cell receptor beta chains from one sample in a study of blood T cells in healthy people across ages. TCRdb analysed the 5' RACE reads with MiXCR anew, one entry per CDR3 protein. The table records about 680,000 distinct CDR3 sequences, around half of them present only once. The material sequenced was blood. Receptors were obtained from an older woman in good health. CDR3s include the opening cysteine and the closing phenylalanine or tryptophan. The D gene is left open where the match is weak. Expanded clones get a size class; other rows say once, few or many, or leave the size out.

few | TRBJ1-2 | TRBV2 | TRBD1 | CASSEAGTGAGGYTF | TGTGCCAGCAGTGAAGCAGGGACAGGGGCGGGTGGCTACACCTTC
NA | TRBJ1-4 | TRBV7-2 | NA | CASSTSGGLTEKLFF | TGTGCCAGCAGCACCTCTGGGGGCTTGACTGAAAAACTGTTTTTT
NA | TRBJ2-7 | TRBV4-3 | NA | CASSQDKGGLTANEQYF | TGCGCCAGCAGCCAAGATAAGGGCGGCCTGACGGCGAATGAGCAGTACTTC
NA | TRBJ2-4 | TRBV9 | NA | CASSPTVGTVKQYF | TGTGCCAGCAGCCCTACGGTAGGGACCGTCAAGCAGTACTTC
NA | TRBJ1-1 | TRBV6-5 | NA | CATFGLLNTEAFF | TGTGCCACCTTCGGACTGTTGAACACTGAAGCTTTCTTT
NA | TRBJ2-1 | TRBV10-3 | NA | CAIGAGETTSYNEQFF | TGTGCCATCGGGGCAGGGGAAACGACCTCCTACAATGAGCAGTTCTTC
NA | TRBJ2-1 | TRBV7-3 | TRBD2 | CASSLTLTSGNNEQFF | TGTGCCAGCAGCTTAACGTTAACTAGCGGCAACAATGAGCAGTTCTTC
NA | TRBJ2-1 | TRBV29-1 | TRBD2 | CSVESRLAGVNEQFF | TGCAGCGTTGAAAGTCGCCTAGCGGGAGTCAATGAGCAGTTCTTC
NA | TRBJ2-1 | TRBV20-1 | TRBD2 | CSARAPTSGRAEEQFF | TGCAGTGCTAGAGCCCCGACTAGCGGGAGGGCCGAAGAGCAGTTCTTC
once | TRBJ2-1 | TRBV7-2 | NA | CASRAGPGLNNEQFF | TGTGCCAGCAGGGCTGGACCGGGTTTAAACAATGAGCAGTTCTTC
NA | TRBJ2-7 | TRBV5-6 | NA | CASSSTYSYEQYF | TGTGCCAGCAGCTCGACATACTCCTACGAGCAGTACTTC
NA | TRBJ1-2 | TRBV11-2 | NA | CASSSPHRAWDYGYTF | TGTGCCAGCAGCTCTCCCCACAGGGCCTGGGACTATGGCTACACCTTC
NA | TRBJ2-7 | TRBV21-1 | NA | CASSPAPGRYSYEQYF | TGTGCCAGCAGCCCGGCTCCGGGACGCTACTCCTACGAGCAGTACTTC
few | TRBJ2-3 | TRBV24-1 | TRBD1 | CATTGQGETDTQYF | TGTGCCACCACCGGACAGGGGGAAACAGATACGCAGTATTTT
NA | TRBJ2-6 | TRBV6-5 | NA | CASSYSISGSGANVLTF | TGTGCCAGCAGTTACTCGATATCCGGCTCTGGGGCCAACGTCCTGACTTTC
NA | TRBJ2-7 | TRBV29-1 | TRBD2 | CSGFVLAGSIYEQYF | TGCAGCGGCTTCGTCCTAGCGGGAAGCATCTACGAGCAGTACTTC
NA | TRBJ2-7 | TRBV5-1 | TRBD1 | CASSWDRYYEQYF | TGTGCCAGCAGCTGGGACAGATACTACGAGCAGTACTTC
NA | TRBJ1-2 | TRBV30 | NA | CAWSVKSAAGKGYTF | TGTGCCTGGAGTGTAAAGTCGGCCGCGGGGAAAGGCTACACCTTC
NA | TRBJ1-5 | TRBV20-1 | TRBD1 | CSARETGAGNQPQHF | TGCAGTGCTAGGGAAACAGGGGCTGGCAATCAGCCCCAGCATTTT
NA | TRBJ2-7 | TRBV28 | NA | CASRPWTIGTRSHEQYF | TGTGCCAGCAGACCGTGGACAATTGGGACAAGGTCACACGAGCAGTACTTC
few | TRBJ2-4 | TRBV7-2 | TRBD1 | CASSHAPGQGATKNIQYF | TGTGCCAGCAGCCACGCGCCGGGACAGGGGGCAACCAAAAACATTCAGTACTTC
NA | TRBJ2-5 | TRBV7-2 | TRBD2 | CASSPSAVAGRLRGEQYF | TGTGCCAGCAGCCCAAGTGCGGTAGCGGGAAGACTCCGTGGTGAGCAGTACTTC
NA | TRBJ2-7 | TRBV20-1 | NA | CSAPPAYSYEQYF | TGCAGTGCTCCACCGGCATATTCCTACGAGCAGTACTTC
few | TRBJ2-1 | TRBV28 | TRBD2 | CASSFLSGIYNEQFF | TGTGCCAGCAGTTTCTTAAGCGGGATTTACAATGAGCAGTTCTTC
few | TRBJ2-5 | TRBV29-1 | TRBD1 | CSVGQHKETQYF | TGCAGCGTGGGACAGCACAAAGAGACCCAGTACTTC
NA | TRBJ2-5 | TRBV12-3/TRBV12-4 | TRBD2 | CASSWASGYQETQYF | TGTGCCAGCAGTTGGGCTAGCGGGTACCAAGAGACCCAGTACTTC
few | TRBJ1-2 | TRBV20-1 | TRBD1 | CSARVPQGAGGYTF | TGCAGTGCTAGAGTGCCTCAGGGGGCTGGAGGCTACACCTTC
once | TRBJ2-5 | TRBV28 | NA | CASSPVGRVGTQYF | TGTGCCAGCAGCCCCGTGGGACGAGTGGGGACCCAGTACTTC
NA | TRBJ2-5 | TRBV6-1 | NA | CASKRVADPAETQYF | TGTGCCAGCAAGAGAGTAGCGGATCCTGCGGAGACCCAGTACTTC
NA | TRBJ2-3 | TRBV12-3/TRBV12-4 | TRBD2 | CASSTSGRPRDTQYF | TGTGCCAGCTCGACTAGCGGGAGGCCGAGAGATACGCAGTATTTT
few | TRBJ2-7 | TRBV20-1 | NA | CSGLFGLAREQYF | TGCAGCGGCCTTTTTGGGCTAGCACGCGAGCAGTACTTC
NA | TRBJ2-1 | TRBV28 | NA | CASSLGLQETQFF | TGTGCCAGCAGCTTGGGACTCCAAGAGACCCAGTTCTTC
NA | TRBJ2-3 | TRBV7-3 | NA | CASSLGGVKGTQYF | TGTGCCAGCAGTTTGGGCGGGGTTAAGGGGACGCAGTATTTT
NA | TRBJ2-1 | TRBV7-2 | NA | CASSSLHILRQFF | TGTGCCAGCAGCTCCCTACACATATTAAGGCAGTTCTTC
NA | TRBJ2-2 | TRBV4-1 | TRBD2 | CASSQEPGGLTGELFF | TGCGCCAGCAGCCAAGAGCCGGGAGGCCTCACCGGGGAGCTGTTTTTT
NA | TRBJ2-5 | TRBV20-1 | TRBD2 | CSALSSLAGGQETQYF | TGCAGTGCTCTTTCCTCCCTAGCGGGAGGGCAAGAGACCCAGTACTTC
many | TRBJ2-1 | TRBV29-1 | NA | CSVVVGIGEQFF | TGCAGCGTTGTAGTGGGGATCGGGGAGCAGTTCTTC
many | TRBJ2-3 | TRBV3-1 | NA | CASSPTRDTQYF | TGTGCCAGCAGCCCAACTAGAGATACGCAGTATTTT
few | TRBJ1-4 | TRBV20-1 | NA | CSAAPVLRRATNEKLFF | TGCAGTGCAGCACCAGTTCTTAGGAGGGCGACTAATGAAAAACTGTTTTTT
NA | TRBJ2-5 | TRBV20-1 | NA | CSARHHQETQYF | TGCAGTGCTCGGCACCACCAAGAGACCCAGTACTTC
few | TRBJ2-3 | TRBV4-2 | TRBD2 | CASSQEARGGTQYF | TGTGCCAGCAGCCAAGAAGCGCGGGGGGGTACGCAGTATTTT
few | TRBJ2-1 | TRBV29-1 | NA | CSVRDSYNEQFF | TGCAGCGTTCGGGACTCATACAATGAGCAGTTCTTC
NA | TRBJ2-7 | TRBV9 | TRBD1 | CASSVEGQGNEQYF | TGTGCCAGCAGCGTAGAAGGACAGGGCAACGAGCAGTACTTC
NA | TRBJ2-3 | TRBV20-1 | TRBD2 | CSTSSRTSGADTQYF | TGCAGTACTAGTTCCAGGACTAGCGGAGCAGATACGCAGTATTTT
few | TRBJ2-7 | TRBV4-3 | TRBD1 | CASSYGQGTYEQYF | TGCGCCAGCAGCTACGGACAGGGAACCTACGAGCAGTACTTC
NA | TRBJ2-5 | TRBV3-1 | TRBD2 | CASSQGLAGSGGIGETQYF | TGTGCCAGCAGCCAAGGGCTAGCGGGAAGTGGGGGAATTGGGGAGACCCAGTACTTC
NA | TRBJ2-7 | TRBV7-9 | NA | CASSLVGAGVSDEQYF | TGTGCCAGCAGCTTAGTTGGTGCAGGGGTCTCCGACGAGCAGTACTTC
NA | TRBJ2-5 | TRBV14 | NA | CASSQGETRYF | TGTGCCAGCAGCCAAGGAGAGACCCGGTACTTC
few | TRBJ2-5 | TRBV10-3 | TRBD2 | CAISAAGVVETQYF | TGTGCCATCAGTGCGGCGGGAGTCGTAGAGACCCAGTACTTC
NA | TRBJ2-5 | TRBV5-1 | NA | CASSLGRGSLETQYF | TGCGCCAGCAGCTTGGGAAGGGGTAGCCTAGAGACCCAGTACTTC
once | TRBJ2-1 | TRBV10-3 | NA | CAVSGRTADLHNEQFF | TGTGCCGTCAGTGGGCGGACAGCCGACCTCCACAATGAGCAGTTCTTC
NA | TRBJ2-3 | TRBV2 | TRBD2 | CASSDPGLAATDTQYF | TGTGCCAGCAGTGATCCGGGACTAGCGGCCACAGATACGCAGTATTTT
once | TRBJ2-5 | TRBV10-3 | TRBD2 | CAIKDSGSAYVQYF | TGTGCCATCAAGGACAGCGGGAGTGCGTACGTGCAGTACTTC
NA | TRBJ1-5 | TRBV20-1 | TRBD1 | CSASGGGGNQPQHF | TGCAGTGCCTCAGGGGGTGGAGGGAATCAGCCCCAGCATTTT